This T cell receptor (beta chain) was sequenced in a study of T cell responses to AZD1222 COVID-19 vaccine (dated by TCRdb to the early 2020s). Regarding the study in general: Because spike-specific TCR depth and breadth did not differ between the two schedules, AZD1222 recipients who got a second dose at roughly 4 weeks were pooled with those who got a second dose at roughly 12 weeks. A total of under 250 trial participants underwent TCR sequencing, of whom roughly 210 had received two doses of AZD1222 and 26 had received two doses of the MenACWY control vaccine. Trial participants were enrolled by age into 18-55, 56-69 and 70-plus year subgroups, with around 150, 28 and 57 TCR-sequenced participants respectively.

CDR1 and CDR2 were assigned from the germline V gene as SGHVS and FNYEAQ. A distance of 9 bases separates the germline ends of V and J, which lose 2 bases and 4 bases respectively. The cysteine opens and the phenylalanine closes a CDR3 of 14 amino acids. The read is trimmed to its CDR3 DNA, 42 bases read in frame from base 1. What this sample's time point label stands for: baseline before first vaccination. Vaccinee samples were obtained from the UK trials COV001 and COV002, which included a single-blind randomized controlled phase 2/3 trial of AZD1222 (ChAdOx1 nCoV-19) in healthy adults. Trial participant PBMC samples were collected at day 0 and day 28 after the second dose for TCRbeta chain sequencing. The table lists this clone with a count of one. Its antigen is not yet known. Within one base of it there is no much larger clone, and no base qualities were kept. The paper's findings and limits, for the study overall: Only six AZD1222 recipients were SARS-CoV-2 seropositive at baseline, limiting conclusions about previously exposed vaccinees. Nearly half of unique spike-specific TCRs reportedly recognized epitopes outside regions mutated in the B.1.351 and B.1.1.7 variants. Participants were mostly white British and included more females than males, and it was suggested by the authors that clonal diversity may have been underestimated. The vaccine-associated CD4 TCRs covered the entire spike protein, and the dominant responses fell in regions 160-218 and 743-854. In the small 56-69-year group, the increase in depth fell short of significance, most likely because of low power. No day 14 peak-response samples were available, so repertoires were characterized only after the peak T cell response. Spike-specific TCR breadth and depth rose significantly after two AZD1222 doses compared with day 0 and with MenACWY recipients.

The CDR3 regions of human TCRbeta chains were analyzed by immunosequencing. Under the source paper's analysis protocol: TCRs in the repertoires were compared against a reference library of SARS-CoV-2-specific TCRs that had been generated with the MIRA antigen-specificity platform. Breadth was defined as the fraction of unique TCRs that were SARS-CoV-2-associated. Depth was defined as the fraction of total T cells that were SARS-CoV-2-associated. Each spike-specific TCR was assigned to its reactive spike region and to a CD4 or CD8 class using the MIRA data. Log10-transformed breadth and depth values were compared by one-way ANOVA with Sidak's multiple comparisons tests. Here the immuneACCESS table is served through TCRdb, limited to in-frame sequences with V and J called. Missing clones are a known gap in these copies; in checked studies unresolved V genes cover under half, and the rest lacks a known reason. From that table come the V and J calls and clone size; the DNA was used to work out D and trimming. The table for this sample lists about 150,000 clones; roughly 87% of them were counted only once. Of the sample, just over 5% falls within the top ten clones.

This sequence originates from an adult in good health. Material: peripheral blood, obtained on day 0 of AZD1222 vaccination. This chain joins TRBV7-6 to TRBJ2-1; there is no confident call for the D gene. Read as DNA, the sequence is TGTGCCAGCAGCTTACGTGTCAGTTACAATGAGCAGTTCTTC. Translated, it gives CASSLRVSYNEQFF.